Presented here are 14 T cell receptor beta chains from one specimen sequenced in a study of human T cells and chemical hapten exposure. Time point meaning: patch test 2, 6 weeks after DPC sensitization. Treatment in this sample: therapeutic diphenylcyclopropenone sensitization with weekly scalp DPC. From the RACE reads, TCRdb called clonotypes with MiXCR, one entry per CDR3 protein. The sample records around 360,000 distinct CDR3 sequences, around 6% being singletons. This material consisted of whole blood, taken in connection with sensitization to the hapten diphenylcyclopropenone (DPC). The receptor set was obtained from a woman under 30 with alopecia areata. Some clones in this sample may be carry-over from other donors' samples.

The J gene is TRBJ2-3, the V gene TRBV6-2 or TRBV6-3; 15 bases map to TRBD2. From germline, CDR1 is MNHEY and CDR2 SVGEGT. CDR3 size: 16 residues. V gave up 4 bases and J gave up 4 bases; unmatched junction bases: 3. This CDR3 reads CASSFGTSGGPDTQYF. CDR3 nucleotide sequence: TGTGCCAGCAGTTTCGGGACTAGCGGGGGGCCAGATACGCAGTATTTT.

This clonotype was seen ten or more times. The rearrangement uses TRBV18 and TRBJ2-3, with D maybe TRBD1 (5 bases). V lost 5 bases, J lost 4 bases, and 7 bases lay in between. CDR3 length: 12 amino acids. Looked up from germline, CDR1 is KGHSH and CDR2 is LQKENI. The CDR3 reads CASSAGPDTQYF. The CDR3, as DNA: TGTGCCAGCTCAGCAGGGCCAGATACGCAGTATTTT.

The J gene is TRBJ1-1, the V gene TRBV14; D is ambiguous. Trimming stripped 0 bases from V and 11 bases from J, with 13 bases between. This CDR3 has 13 amino acids. Germline assignment: CDR1 SGHDN and CDR2 FVKESK. For the CDR3, the DNA is TGTGCCAGCAGCCAAGATGCCGCCCTAAGGGCTTTCTTT. Its protein product is CASSQDAALRAFF.

V and J are TRBV4-2 and TRBJ2-1, with 11 bases matching TRBD2. The CDR3 covers 18 residues. The V segment lost 4 bases and the J segment 9 bases; nucleotides outside the gene matches: 17. The germline gives CDR1 LGHNA, CDR2 YNFKEQ. The CDR3, as DNA: TGTGCCAGCAGCCCACAAGAGGGTAGCGGGGGGGCCTATGGTGAGCAGTTCTTC. It encodes CASSPQEGSGGAYGEQFF.

The V gene is TRBV4-3, the J gene TRBJ2-4; tentatively, D is TRBD1 or TRBD2 (6 bases each). The CDR3 has 17 amino acids. Germline V gives CDR1 LGHNA, CDR2 YSLEER. Trimming shortened V by 0 bases and J by 6 bases, and 18 bases separated the two germline ends. DNA of the CDR3: TGCGCCAGCAGCCAAGATACTCCGGGGGCCGCCTTAAACATTCAGTACTTC. It yields the protein CASSQDTPGAALNIQYF.

The sample holds many counts of this clonotype. For the CDR3, the DNA is TGTGCCAGCAGCTTAAATCTAGCGGGCCTGAGCTCCTACAATGAGCAGTTCTTC. This encodes CASSLNLAGLSSYNEQFF. The chain employs TRBV7-3 and TRBJ2-1, with 8 bases identical to TRBD2. Trimming took 1 base from V and 0 from J; bases not matched to a gene: 8. Germline V gene data show CDR1 as SGHTA and CDR2 as FQGTGA. CDR3 size: 18 residues.

The V gene is TRBV6-2 or TRBV6-3, the J gene TRBJ1-1; TRBD1 matches at 9 bases. The CDR3 is 13 amino acids. V shed 8 bases and J 6 bases; nucleotides not matched to a gene: 7. Per germline, CDR1 MNHEY and CDR2 SVGEGT. This CDR3 reads CASRDREVPEAFF. The CDR3 DNA sequence: TGTGCCAGCCGGGACAGGGAAGTCCCTGAAGCTTTCTTT.

This clonotype was picked up many times. The chain links TRBV7-9 to TRBJ1-2; 11 bases agree with TRBD1. The V segment lost 5 bases and the J segment 3 bases; nucleotides outside the gene matches: 5. This CDR3 is 15 amino acids long. The V gene's germline CDR1 is SEHNR and CDR2 FQNEAQ (reference sequence). This CDR3 reads CASSGGQGAYYGYTF. The CDR3 DNA follows: TGTGCCAGCAGCGGTGGACAGGGGGCGTACTATGGCTACACCTTC.

This clonotype has a count of ten or more. The rearrangement links TRBV7-6 to TRBJ1-1, with 9 bases aligning to TRBD1. The CDR3 is 13 amino acids. CDR1 and CDR2 (germline): SGHVS, FNYEAQ. V trimming: 5 bases; J trimming: 7 bases; junction bases outside the gene matches: 5. The CDR3 DNA reads as TGTGCCAGCAGCCCCCGACAGGGGGTTGAAGCTTTCTTT. Protein: CASSPRQGVEAFF.

This clonotype was picked up a small number of times. In DNA form, the CDR3 reads TGTGCCAGCAGTATCTGGACAGGGGACCAGCCCCAGCATTTT. Translated: CASSIWTGDQPQHF. V usage is TRBV12-3 or TRBV12-4 and J usage is TRBJ1-5; 9 bases map to TRBD1. V trimming: 5 bases; J trimming: 7 bases; junction bases outside the gene matches: 6. The CDR3 has 14 residues.

This clonotype turned up a few times. V gene TRBV27 combines with J gene TRBJ2-2; weak D call: TRBD1 (5 bases). In germline, CDR1 is MNHEY, CDR2 SMNVEV (reference sequence). The CDR3 runs 16 residues. V lost 8 bases, J lost 3 bases, and 19 bases lay in between. CDR3 residues: CASAQYRTTDTGELFF. CDR3 in DNA: TGTGCCAGCGCCCAGTACAGGACAACAGACACCGGGGAGCTGTTTTTT.

This clonotype was counted ten times or more. This chain connects TRBV6-6 to TRBJ1-2, with D unresolved. Germline values: CDR1 MNHNY, CDR2 SVGAGI (reference sequence). This CDR3 is built from 13 residues. The germline V and J ends were trimmed by 2 bases and 6 bases, with 10 bases remaining between them. The CDR3 is CASSYEGSDGYTF. CDR3 DNA sequence: TGTGCCAGCAGTTACGAGGGATCGGATGGCTACACCTTC.

This clonotype was detected a few times. The chain has TRBV20-1 and TRBJ2-7; 14 positions match TRBD2. The CDR3 spans 14 residues. V gave up 6 bases and J gave up 8 bases; unmatched junction bases: 9. The germline gives CDR1 DFQATT, CDR2 SNEGSKA (reference sequence). Here the CDR3 DNA reads TGCAGTGCGAGACTGGGGACTAGCGGGGGAAAGCAGTACTTC. Amino acid sequence: CSARLGTSGGKQYF.

This chain links TRBV12-3 or TRBV12-4 with TRBJ2-7, with 9 positions matching TRBD1. The CDR3 sequence is 15 residues long. With 1 base clipped from V and 0 bases from J, the junction kept 1 base outside the gene matches. CDR3 sequence: CASSLGTGASYEQYF. The CDR3 DNA reads as TGTGCCAGCAGTTTAGGGACAGGGGCCTCCTACGAGCAGTACTTC.